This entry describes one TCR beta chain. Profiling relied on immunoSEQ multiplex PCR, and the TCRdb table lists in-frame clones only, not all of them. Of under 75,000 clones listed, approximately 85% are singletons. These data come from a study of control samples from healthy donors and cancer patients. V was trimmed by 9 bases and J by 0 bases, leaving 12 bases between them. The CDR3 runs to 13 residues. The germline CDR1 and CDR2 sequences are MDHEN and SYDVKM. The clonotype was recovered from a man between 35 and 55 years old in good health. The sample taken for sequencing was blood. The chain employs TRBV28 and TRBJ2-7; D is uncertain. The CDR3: CASQTASSYEQYF. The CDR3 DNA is TGTGCCAGTCAGACGGCAAGCTCCTACGAGCAGTACTTC. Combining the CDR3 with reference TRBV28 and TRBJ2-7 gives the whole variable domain DVKVTQSSRYLVKRTGEKVFLECVQDMDHENMFWYRQDPGLGLRLIYFSYDVKMKEKGDIPEGYSVSREKKERFSLILESASTNQTSMYLCASQTASSYEQYFGPGTRLTVT.